Listed below are T cell receptor beta chains from one sample, sequenced in a study of blood T cell repertoires in COVID-19. Profiled with immunoSEQ multiplex PCR; TCRdb holds only in-frame clones, not every one. The data hold 180,000 or so clones, with 85% to 90% observed a single time. The sequenced sample was PBMCs or T cells enriched from blood (not recorded which). The receptors originated from a woman in her forties with acute COVID-19. The CDR3 runs from the conserved cysteine through the conserved F or W. A D gene is named only where the DNA matches it firmly. Where a row states a size, it is once, few, many or the class of an expanded clone; other rows omit it.

DNA	CDR3	D	V	J	size	length
TGTGCCAGCAGCACAGACAGGGTTCATCAGCCCCAGCATTTT	CASSTDRVHQPQHF	TRBD1	TRBV7-8	TRBJ1-5	.	14
TGCAGCGTTGAAGGGGGACAGGGAGTGAACACTGAAGCTTTCTTT	CSVEGGQGVNTEAFF	TRBD1	TRBV29-1	TRBJ1-1	.	15
TGTGCCAGCAGTAGGACAGGGGGGTGGGCTGAAGCTTTCTTT	CASSRTGGWAEAFF	TRBD1	TRBV27	TRBJ1-1	.	14
TGTGCCAGCAGCCCAGACAGGGGCTCATACGAGCAGTACTTC	CASSPDRGSYEQYF	TRBD1	TRBV7-2	TRBJ2-7	.	14
TGCGCCAGCAGCCCCTCGAGAGGGCCGAGGAGCACAGATACGCAGTATTTT	CASSPSRGPRSTDTQYF	.	TRBV5-1	TRBJ2-3	.	17
TGTGCCAGTAGCGGGACTAGCGGGAGTTCCGATGAGCAGTTCTTC	CASSGTSGSSDEQFF	TRBD2	TRBV19	TRBJ2-1	.	15
TGTGCCAGCAGTCATCGGGACAGACAAGAGACCCAGTACTTC	CASSHRDRQETQYF	TRBD1	TRBV27	TRBJ2-5	.	14
TGTGCCTGGAGTGTAGGGGACAGGGCAACAGTCAACACTGAAGCTTTCTTT	CAWSVGDRATVNTEAFF	TRBD1	TRBV30	TRBJ1-1	.	17
TGTGCCAGCAGCCGCGGGCCCAGGACAGGTGAAAAACTGTTTTTT	CASSRGPRTGEKLFF	TRBD1	TRBV28	TRBJ1-4	.	15
TGTGCCAGCAGAGGGACAGCGAACACCGGGGAGCTGTTTTTT	CASRGTANTGELFF	TRBD1	TRBV28	TRBJ2-2	once	14
TGTGCCAGCAGCTTGGGTTGGAGCGGGAGTGTAGCAGATACGCAGTATTTT	CASSLGWSGSVADTQYF	TRBD2	TRBV5-4	TRBJ2-3	.	17
TGTGCCACCACACGGGGCGGGGGTCGTGATGAGACCCAGTACTTC	CATTRGGGRDETQYF	TRBD2	TRBV7-2	TRBJ2-5	.	15
TGTGCCAGTAGAAGACAGGCAACTAATGAAAAACTGTTTTTT	CASRRQATNEKLFF	.	TRBV19	TRBJ1-4	.	14
TGTGCCACACGCCCCTGGAGCGGAGGGAGAGGAAAAGAGACCCAGTACTTC	CATRPWSGGRGKETQYF	.	TRBV19	TRBJ2-5	.	17
TGTGCCAGCAGCGTGGGGGGAACCCTCTATGGCTACACCTTC	CASSVGGTLYGYTF	.	TRBV9	TRBJ1-2	.	14
TGTGCCAGCAGCCCACGGACACGCCAGAGGAATACTGAAGCTTTCTTT	CASSPRTRQRNTEAFF	.	TRBV7-9	TRBJ1-1	.	16
TGTGCCAGCAGCTCCGGACAGTTTAATGAAAAACTGTTTTTT	CASSSGQFNEKLFF	.	TRBV7-9	TRBJ1-4	.	14
TGCGCCAGCAGCTTAGTGGGAGCGAGTTACAATGAGCAGTTCTTC	CASSLVGASYNEQFF	.	TRBV5-1	TRBJ2-1	.	15
TGTGCCAGCAGTCTGACAGGGAAACCCTACGAGCAGTACTTC	CASSLTGKPYEQYF	TRBD1	TRBV27	TRBJ2-7	.	14
TGTGCCAGCAGTGCATTCACACCATCCGGGACGAACACCGGGGAGCTGTTTTTT	CASSAFTPSGTNTGELFF	.	TRBV6-1	TRBJ2-2	.	18
TGTGCCAGCAGCTTAGATTCTAGCGGGGGGCGCACAGATACGCAGTATTTT	CASSLDSSGGRTDTQYF	TRBD2	TRBV11-2	TRBJ2-3	.	17
TGTGCCAGCTCGAAGACTAGCGGGAGGACCACAGATACGCAGTATTTT	CASSKTSGRTTDTQYF	TRBD2	TRBV18	TRBJ2-3	.	16
TGCGCCAGCAGCCAAGTAGGCGGGGAGGAGACCCAGTACTTC	CASSQVGGEETQYF	.	TRBV4-1	TRBJ2-5	.	14
TGTGCCAGCAGTATTAGACAGGGTACAGATACGCAGTATTTT	CASSIRQGTDTQYF	TRBD1	TRBV27	TRBJ2-3	.	14
TGTGCCAGCAGCTTATGGCGGGACAGGCATAATTCACCCCTCCACTTT	CASSLWRDRHNSPLHF	TRBD1	TRBV7-3	TRBJ1-6	.	16
TGTGCCAGCAGTGAAGCGGAGGCTAGCGGGGGGGCACCGTCAGATACGCAGTATTTT	CASSEAEASGGAPSDTQYF	TRBD2	TRBV2	TRBJ2-3	.	19
TGTGCCAGCAGCCCCCGCCGGGTGGTCGATCATCAGTACTTC	CASSPRRVVDHQYF	.	TRBV3-1/TRBV3-2	TRBJ2-4	.	14
TGTGCCAGCAGCTTAGACGGGGGAGATACGCAGTATTTT	CASSLDGGDTQYF	.	TRBV7-7	TRBJ2-3	.	13
TGTGCCAGCAGTCGGACGGCGGGCGGACTGTTTTTT	CASSRTAGGLFF	.	TRBV28	TRBJ1-4	.	12
TGTGCCAGCACCCCTAACCCTGACAGAGTCTATGGCTACACCTTC	CASTPNPDRVYGYTF	.	TRBV28	TRBJ1-2	.	15
TGTGCCAGCAGTTTACGTTTGGACAGTTTATACAATGAGCAGTTCTTC	CASSLRLDSLYNEQFF	.	TRBV28	TRBJ2-1	.	16
TGTGCCAGCAGTTTCAGGGTCTACGACGAGCAGTACTTC	CASSFRVYDEQYF	.	TRBV7-2	TRBJ2-7	.	13
TGTGCCAGCAGCTTAGATGCTAGGGGGGGCATCTCGAGTGAAAAACTGTTTTTT	CASSLDARGGISSEKLFF	.	TRBV7-6	TRBJ1-4	.	18
TGTGCCAGCAGCCTCCCGGGACAGGGGCGTTTTTGGACTAATGAAAAACTGTTTTTT	CASSLPGQGRFWTNEKLFF	TRBD1	TRBV7-9	TRBJ1-4	.	19
TGTGTCAGAAGCACACAGAGTATCGGAGCGGACAGGGACGGCTACGAGCAGTACTTC	CVRSTQSIGADRDGYEQYF	.	TRBV7-5	TRBJ2-7	.	19
TGCAGCGTCTTGACAGGGGAGGGCTATGGCTACACCTTC	CSVLTGEGYGYTF	TRBD1	TRBV29-1	TRBJ1-2	.	13
TGTGCCAGTAGTATTTTGGACAGCGACGAGCAGTTCTTC	CASSILDSDEQFF	.	TRBV19	TRBJ2-1	.	13